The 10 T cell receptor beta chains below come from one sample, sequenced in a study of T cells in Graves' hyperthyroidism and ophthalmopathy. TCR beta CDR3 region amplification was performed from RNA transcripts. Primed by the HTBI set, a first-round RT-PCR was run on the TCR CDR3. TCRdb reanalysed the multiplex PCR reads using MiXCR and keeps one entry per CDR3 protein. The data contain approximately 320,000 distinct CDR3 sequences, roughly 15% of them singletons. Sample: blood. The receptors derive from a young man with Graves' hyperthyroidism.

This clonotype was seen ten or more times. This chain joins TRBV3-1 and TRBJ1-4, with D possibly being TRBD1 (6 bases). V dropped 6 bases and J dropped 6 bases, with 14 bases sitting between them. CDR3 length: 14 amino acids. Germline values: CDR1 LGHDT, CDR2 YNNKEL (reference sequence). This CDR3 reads CASRVRQADEKLFF. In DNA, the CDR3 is TGTGCCAGCAGAGTTCGACAGGCCGATGAAAAACTGTTTTTT.

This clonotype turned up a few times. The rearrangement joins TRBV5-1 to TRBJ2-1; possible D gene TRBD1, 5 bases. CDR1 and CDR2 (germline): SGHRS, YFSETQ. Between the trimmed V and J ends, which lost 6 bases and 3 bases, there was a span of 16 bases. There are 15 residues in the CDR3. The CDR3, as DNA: TGCGCCAGCACCCCCCAGGGTTTCGGCTACAATGAGCAGTTCTTC. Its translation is CASTPQGFGYNEQFF.

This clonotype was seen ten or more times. CDR3 protein: CASSFERVYEQYF. CDR3 nucleotide sequence: TGCGCCAGCAGCTTCGAGCGGGTCTACGAGCAGTACTTC. V and J are TRBV5-1 and TRBJ2-7, with D maybe TRBD2 (6 bases). Germline CDR1 SGHRS, CDR2 YFSETQ. The CDR3 is 13 amino acids. The ends were cut back, 2 bases at V and 3 bases at J, with 9 bases in the middle. The whole variable domain, remainder taken from reference TRBV5-1 and TRBJ2-7, is KAGVTQTPRYLIKTRGQQVTLSCSPISGHRSVSWYQQTPGQGLQFLFEYFSETQRNKGNFPGRFSGRQFSNSRSEMNVSTLELGDSALYLCASSFERVYEQYFGPGTRLTVT.

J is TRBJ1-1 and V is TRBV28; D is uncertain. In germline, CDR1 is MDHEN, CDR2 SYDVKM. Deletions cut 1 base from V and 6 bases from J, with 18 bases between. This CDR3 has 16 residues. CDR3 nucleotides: TGTGCCAGCAGTTTATCTATCGGACGGGTCCGAGCTGAAGCTTTCTTT. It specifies CASSLSIGRVRAEAFF.

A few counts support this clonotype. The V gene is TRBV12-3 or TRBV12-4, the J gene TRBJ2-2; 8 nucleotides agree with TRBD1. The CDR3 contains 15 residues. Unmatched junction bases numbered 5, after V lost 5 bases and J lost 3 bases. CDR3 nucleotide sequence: TGTGCCAGCAGTCCAAGGACAGGGCACACCGGGGAGCTGTTTTTT. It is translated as CASSPRTGHTGELFF.

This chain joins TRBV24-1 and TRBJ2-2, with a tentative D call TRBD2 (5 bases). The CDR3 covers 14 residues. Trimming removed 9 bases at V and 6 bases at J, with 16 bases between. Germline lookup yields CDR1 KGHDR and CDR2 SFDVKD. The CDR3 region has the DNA TGTGCCACCTCGCCGGGATTGATGGCCGGGGAGCTGTTTTTT. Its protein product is CATSPGLMAGELFF.

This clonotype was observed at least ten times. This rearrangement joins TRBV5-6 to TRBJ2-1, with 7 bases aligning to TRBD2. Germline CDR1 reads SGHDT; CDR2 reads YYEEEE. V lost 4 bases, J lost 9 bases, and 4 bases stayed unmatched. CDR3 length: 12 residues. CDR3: CASSRTRAEQFF. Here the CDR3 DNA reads TGTGCCAGCAGCAGGACTAGAGCTGAGCAGTTCTTC.

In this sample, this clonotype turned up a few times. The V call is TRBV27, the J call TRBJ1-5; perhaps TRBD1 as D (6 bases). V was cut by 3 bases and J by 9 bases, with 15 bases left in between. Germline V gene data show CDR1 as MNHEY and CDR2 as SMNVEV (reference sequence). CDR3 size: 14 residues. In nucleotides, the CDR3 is TGTGCCAGCAGTTTTGGGGGCCCCTTTGGGCCCCAGCATTTT. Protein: CASSFGGPFGPQHF.

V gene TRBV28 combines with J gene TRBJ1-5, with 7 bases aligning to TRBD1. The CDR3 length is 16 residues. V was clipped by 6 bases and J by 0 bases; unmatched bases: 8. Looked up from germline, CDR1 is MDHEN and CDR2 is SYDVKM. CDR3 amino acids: CASRQDRDDSNQPQHF. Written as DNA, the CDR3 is TGTGCCAGCAGGCAAGACAGGGACGATAGCAATCAGCCCCAGCATTTT.

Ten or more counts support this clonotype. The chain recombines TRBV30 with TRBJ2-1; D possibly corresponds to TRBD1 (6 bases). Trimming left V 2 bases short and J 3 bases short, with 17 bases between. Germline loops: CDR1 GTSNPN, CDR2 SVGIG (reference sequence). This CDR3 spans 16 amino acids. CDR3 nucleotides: TGTGCCTGGAGTCCTGAACAGGGTAACGTCTACAATGAGCAGTTCTTC. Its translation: CAWSPEQGNVYNEQFF.